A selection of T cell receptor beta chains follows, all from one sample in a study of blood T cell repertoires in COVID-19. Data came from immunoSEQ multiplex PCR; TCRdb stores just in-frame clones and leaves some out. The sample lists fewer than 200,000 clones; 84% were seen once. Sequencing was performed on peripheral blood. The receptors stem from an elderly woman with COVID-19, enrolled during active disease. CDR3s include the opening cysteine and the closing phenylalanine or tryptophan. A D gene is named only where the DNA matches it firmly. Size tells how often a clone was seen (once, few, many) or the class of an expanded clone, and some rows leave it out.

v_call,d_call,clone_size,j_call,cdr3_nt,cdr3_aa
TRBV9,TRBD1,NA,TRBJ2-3,TGTGCCAGCAGCCCATTAGGGACAGGGGCGGATACGCAGTATTTT,CASSPLGTGADTQYF
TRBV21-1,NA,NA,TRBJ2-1,TGTGCCAGCAGCAAAGAGGGGACTAGCGGGACGGGGCCCCACAATGAGCAGTTCTTC,CASSKEGTSGTGPHNEQFF
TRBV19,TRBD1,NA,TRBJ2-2,TGTGCCAGTAGGCCGGACAGGGGGCTCGGGGAGCTGTTTTTT,CASRPDRGLGELFF
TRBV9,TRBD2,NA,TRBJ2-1,TGTGCCAGCAGCGTAGGAGATAGCGGGGGGGTTGGGGAGCAGTTCTTC,CASSVGDSGGVGEQFF
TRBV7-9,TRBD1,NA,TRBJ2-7,TGTGCCAGCAGCCGCGGACAGGGGGCATACGAGCAGTACTTC,CASSRGQGAYEQYF
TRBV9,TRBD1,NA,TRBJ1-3,TGTGCCAGCAGCCCGGCTATGGACAGGGGCTCTGGAAACACCATATATTTT,CASSPAMDRGSGNTIYF
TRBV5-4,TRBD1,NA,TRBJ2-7,TGTGCCAGCAGCCCTCGGGCAGGGGGCCTTTCCTACGAGCAGTACTTC,CASSPRAGGLSYEQYF
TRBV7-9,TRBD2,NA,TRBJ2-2,TGTGCCAGCAGCTTAGGACTAGCGGTCGGGGAGCTGTTTTTT,CASSLGLAVGELFF
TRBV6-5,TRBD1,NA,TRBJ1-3,TGTGCCAGCAGCTTGGGACAGGGGACTGGAAACACCATATATTTT,CASSLGQGTGNTIYF
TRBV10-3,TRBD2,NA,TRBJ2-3,TGTGCCACCAATCGAGGACTAGCGGGGGGGCCGGGAACAGATACGCAGTATTTT,CATNRGLAGGPGTDTQYF
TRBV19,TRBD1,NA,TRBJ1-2,TGTGCCAGTAGTACAAGGACAGGGTATCCTGATGGCTACACCTTC,CASSTRTGYPDGYTF
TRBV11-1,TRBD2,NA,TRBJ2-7,TGTGCCAGCAGAAGCCGGGGGGGGAGCTACGAGCAGTACTTC,CASRSRGGSYEQYF
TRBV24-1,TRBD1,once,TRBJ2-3,TGTGCCACCAGTGATCAGGGACAGGGGGGGGGCACAGATACGCAGTATTTT,CATSDQGQGGGTDTQYF
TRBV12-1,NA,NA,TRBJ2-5,TGTGCCAGCAGCTTTTACGGTCTAGCGGGAGTTAGGTCCCAAGAGACCCAGTACTTC,CASSFYGLAGVRSQETQYF
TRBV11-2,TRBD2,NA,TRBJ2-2,TGTGCCAGCACCATTAGCGGGAGAGGAGGGGAGCTGTTTTTT,CASTISGRGGELFF
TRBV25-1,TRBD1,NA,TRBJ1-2,TGTGCCAGCAGCTATACAGGGGAGGCTGGCTACACCTTC,CASSYTGEAGYTF
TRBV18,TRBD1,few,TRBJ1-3,TGTGCCAGCTCACCACCCGGGACAGGGGGTCTTGGAAACACCATATATTTT,CASSPPGTGGLGNTIYF
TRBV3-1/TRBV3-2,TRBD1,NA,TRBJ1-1,TGTGCCAGCAGCCCCCCGGGACAGATGAACACTGAAGCTTTCTTT,CASSPPGQMNTEAFF
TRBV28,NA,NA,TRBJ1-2,TGTGCCAGCAGTTTGGATTGGGGCACGGGCCTCAATGGCTACACCTTC,CASSLDWGTGLNGYTF
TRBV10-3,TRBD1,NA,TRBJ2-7,TGTGCCATCAGTGAGTCGTACAGGGGGTTCTACGAGCAGTACTTC,CAISESYRGFYEQYF
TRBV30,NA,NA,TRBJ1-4,TGTGCCTGGAGTTTTGGGGGCCGTGAAAAACTGTTTTTT,CAWSFGGREKLFF
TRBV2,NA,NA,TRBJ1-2,TGTGCCAGCAGTGCAAGTTCGGGGGGTGGCTACACCTTC,CASSASSGGGYTF
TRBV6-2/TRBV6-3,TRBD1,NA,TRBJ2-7,TGTGCCAGCAGCCAGAGGGGGCCGGGGACCGAGCAGTACTTC,CASSQRGPGTEQYF
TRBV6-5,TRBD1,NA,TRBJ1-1,TGTGCCAGCAGTTACGACAAACAGGGGGCTTTCTTT,CASSYDKQGAFF
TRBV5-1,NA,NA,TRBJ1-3,TGCGCCAGCAGCGATCTTAGCTCTGGAAACACCATATATTTT,CASSDLSSGNTIYF
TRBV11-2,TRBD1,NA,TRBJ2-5,TGTGCCAGCAGCCGACAGGGCCCTGAGACCCAGTACTTC,CASSRQGPETQYF
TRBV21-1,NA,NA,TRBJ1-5,TGTGCCAGCCTTAAAAGCGGGGGAAGCAATCAGCCCCAGCATTTT,CASLKSGGSNQPQHF
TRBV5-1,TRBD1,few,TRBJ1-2,TGCGCCAGCAGCTTGGGGACAGGGATTGGCTACACCTTC,CASSLGTGIGYTF
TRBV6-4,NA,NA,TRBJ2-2,TGTGCCAGCAAGGGGAATTGGGGCGACACCGGGGAGCTGTTTTTT,CASKGNWGDTGELFF
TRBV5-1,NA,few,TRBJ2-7,TGCGCCAGCAGGAAGGACACTTCCTACGAGCAGTACTTC,CASRKDTSYEQYF